This TCR beta chain was profiled in a study of T-cell reconstitution after alpha-beta-depleted transplantation in children. Trimming removed 8 bases at V and 5 bases at J, with 10 bases between. Germline V gene data show CDR1 as LGHDT and CDR2 as YNNKEL (reference sequence). This CDR3 comprises 11 residues. In regard to this clonotype: The antigen is unknown.

Overall study results and limits: About two months after transplant, alpha-beta T cells reportedly came from several hundred expanded graft clones.

The TCRbeta library was prepared with unique molecular identifiers. TCRdb re-called the PCR reads through MiXCR, storing one row per CDR3 protein. This table holds about 420,000 distinct CDR3 sequences, 15% to 20% found once. The specimen comprised PBMCs, mostly from graft donor cells, sampled 360 days after TCRalphabeta/CD19-depleted stem cell transplant. The rearrangement joins TRBV3-1 to TRBJ2-7; D may be TRBD2 (6 bases). This TCR derives from a boy in the first two years of life who had a stem cell transplant for Wiskott-Aldrich syndrome, so the T cells may come from the graft donor. This CDR3 is CASGTFHEQYF. CDR3 sequence (DNA): TGTGCCAGCGGGACTTTCCACGAGCAGTACTTC.